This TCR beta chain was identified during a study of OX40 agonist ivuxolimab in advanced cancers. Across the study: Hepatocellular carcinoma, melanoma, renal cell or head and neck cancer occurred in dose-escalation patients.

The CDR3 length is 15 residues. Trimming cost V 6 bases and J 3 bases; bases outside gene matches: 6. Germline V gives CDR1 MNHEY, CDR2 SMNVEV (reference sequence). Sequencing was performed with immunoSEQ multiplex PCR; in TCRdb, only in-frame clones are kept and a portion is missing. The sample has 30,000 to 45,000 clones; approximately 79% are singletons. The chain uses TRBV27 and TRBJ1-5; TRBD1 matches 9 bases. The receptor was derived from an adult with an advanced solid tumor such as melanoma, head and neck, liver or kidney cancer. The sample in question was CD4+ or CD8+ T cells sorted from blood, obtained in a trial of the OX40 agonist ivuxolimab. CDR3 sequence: CASSTTGGPNQPQHF. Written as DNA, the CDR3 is TGTGCCAGCAGCACAACAGGGGGCCCCAATCAGCCCCAGCATTTT.